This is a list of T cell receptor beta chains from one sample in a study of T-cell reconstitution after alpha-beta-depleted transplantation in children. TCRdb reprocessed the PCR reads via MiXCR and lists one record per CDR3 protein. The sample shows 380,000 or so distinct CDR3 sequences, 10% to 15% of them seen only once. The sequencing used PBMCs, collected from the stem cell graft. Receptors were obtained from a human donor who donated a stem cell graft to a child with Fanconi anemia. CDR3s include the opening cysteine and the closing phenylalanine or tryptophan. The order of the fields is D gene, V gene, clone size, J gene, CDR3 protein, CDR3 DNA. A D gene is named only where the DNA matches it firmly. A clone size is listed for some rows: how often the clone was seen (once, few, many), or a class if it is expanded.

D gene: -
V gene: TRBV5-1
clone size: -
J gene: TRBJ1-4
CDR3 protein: CASSFLGGRTNEKLFF
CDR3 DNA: TGCGCCAGCAGCTTCTTAGGGGGGCGTACTAATGAAAAACTGTTTTTT

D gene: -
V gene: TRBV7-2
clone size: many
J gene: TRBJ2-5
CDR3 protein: CASSRDQGVETQYF
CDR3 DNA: TGTGCCAGCAGCCGAGACCAAGGGGTGGAGACCCAGTACTTC

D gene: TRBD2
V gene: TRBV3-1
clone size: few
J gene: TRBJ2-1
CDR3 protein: CASSPAEVGVAGGVEQFF
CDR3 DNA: TGTGCCAGCAGCCCCGCGGAGGTAGGAGTAGCGGGGGGAGTCGAGCAGTTCTTC

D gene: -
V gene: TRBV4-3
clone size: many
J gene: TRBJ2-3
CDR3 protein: CASSPQGSSTDTQYF
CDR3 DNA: TGCGCCAGCAGCCCTCAGGGGTCTTCCACAGATACGCAGTATTTT

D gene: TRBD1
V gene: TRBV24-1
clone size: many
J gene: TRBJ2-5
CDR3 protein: CATSDPGQEVETQYF
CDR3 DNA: TGTGCCACCAGTGATCCGGGACAGGAGGTGGAGACCCAGTACTTC

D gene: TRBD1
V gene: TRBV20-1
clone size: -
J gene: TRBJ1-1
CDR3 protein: CSAPGQASHEAFF
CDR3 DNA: TGCAGTGCACCCGGACAGGCCTCTCATGAAGCTTTCTTT

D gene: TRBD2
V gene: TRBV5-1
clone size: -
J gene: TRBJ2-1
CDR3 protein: CASSLVPARGGSYNEQFF
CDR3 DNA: TGCGCCAGCAGCTTGGTACCTGCGCGGGGGGGGTCCTACAATGAGCAGTTCTTC

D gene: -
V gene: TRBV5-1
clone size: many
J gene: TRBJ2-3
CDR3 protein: CASSPLGYGGEADTQYF
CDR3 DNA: TGCGCCAGCAGCCCACTGGGATACGGGGGCGAAGCAGATACGCAGTATTTT

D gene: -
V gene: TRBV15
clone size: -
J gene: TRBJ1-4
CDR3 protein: CATAEGGGDEKLFF
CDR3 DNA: TGTGCCACCGCCGAGGGGGGAGGGGACGAAAAACTGTTTTTT

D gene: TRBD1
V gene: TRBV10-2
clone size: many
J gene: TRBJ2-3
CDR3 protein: CASKQGGNTQYF
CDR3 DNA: TGCGCCAGCAAACAGGGGGGAAATACGCAGTATTTT

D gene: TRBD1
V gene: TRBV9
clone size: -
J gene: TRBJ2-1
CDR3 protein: CASSVEGQGANEQFF
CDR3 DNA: TGTGCCAGCAGCGTAGAGGGACAGGGGGCGAATGAGCAGTTCTTC

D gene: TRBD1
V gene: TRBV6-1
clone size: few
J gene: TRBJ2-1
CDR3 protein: CASSDGTGPFF
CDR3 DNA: TGTGCCAGCAGTGATGGGACAGGCCCGTTCTTC